This T cell receptor (beta chain) was sequenced for a study of blood T cell repertoires in COVID-19. Study-wide context: COVID-19 samples collected from the United States, Italy and Spain covered acute and convalescent phases.

Under the authors' procedure: Estimated nucleated cell counts came from reference gene primer amplification. TCRdb's table, derived via immunoSEQ multiplex PCR, lists solely in-frame clones and lacks some. Clonal size and the V and J genes are those of that table, whereas D and trimming came from the DNA. The data hold 25,000 to 35,000 clones, with 90% to 95% observed a single time. This CDR3 region has 11 residues. V lost 3 bases and J 3 bases, leaving 3 bases between the germline ends. The sequence derives from a human donor in a cohort sampled during active COVID-19. The chain links TRBV12-3 or TRBV12-4 to TRBJ2-7, with unresolved D. The specimen was peripheral blood. The DNA for the CDR3 is TGTGCCAGCAGTTTTCTCTACGAGCAGTACTTC. This sequence encodes CASSFLYEQYF.